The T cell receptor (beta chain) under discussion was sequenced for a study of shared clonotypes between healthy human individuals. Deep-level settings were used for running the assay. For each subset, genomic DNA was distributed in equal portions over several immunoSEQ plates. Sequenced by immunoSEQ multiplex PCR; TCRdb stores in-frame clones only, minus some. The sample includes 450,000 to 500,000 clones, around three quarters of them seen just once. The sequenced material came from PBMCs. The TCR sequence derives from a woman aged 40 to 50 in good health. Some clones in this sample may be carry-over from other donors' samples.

The CDR3 region is CASSVGAQETQYF. The CDR3 DNA reads TGCGCCAGCAGCGTCGGGGCCCAAGAGACCCAGTACTTC. The chain recombines TRBV5-1 with TRBJ2-5, with D possibly called TRBD1 or TRBD2 (5 bases each). Germline values: CDR1 SGHRS, CDR2 YFSETQ. Trimming pared 4 bases from V and 1 base from J, leaving 8 bases between. CDR3 size: 13 residues.